One and the same sample provided the 13 T cell receptor beta chains below, sequenced in a study of blood T cell repertoires in COVID-19. Assay used: immunoSEQ multiplex PCR; TCRdb lists only in-frame clones, some missing. The sample has about 110,000 clones, less than 75% seen once. The sequenced material came from peripheral blood. Receptor source: a human donor with acute or convalescent COVID-19. The donor label of this sample is uncertain.

This clone was seen a few times. The chain is built from TRBV5-4 and TRBJ2-5, with 7 bases aligning to TRBD1. Germline V gives CDR1 SGHNT, CDR2 YYREEE (reference sequence). This CDR3 comprises 13 residues. The junction had 5 bases not matched to a gene; V was cut back by 4 bases and J by 5 bases. In DNA, the CDR3 is TGTGCCAGCAGCGTGGACAGGAAGGAGACCCAGTACTTC. This encodes CASSVDRKETQYF.

This clone was observed a single time. This chain links TRBV7-6 with TRBJ2-2; 8 bases align to TRBD1. The length of the CDR3 is 18 residues. The V and J ends lost 5 bases and 3 bases, in that order; junction bases with no gene match: 14. Germline CDR1 is SGHVS and CDR2 is FNYEAQ. The CDR3 loop is CASSLMKGQGSYTGELFF. CDR3 nucleotides: TGTGCCAGCAGCCTAATGAAAGGACAGGGTTCTTACACCGGGGAGCTGTTTTTT.

CDR3 sequence reads: CASSPIDSWETQYF. In DNA, the CDR3 is TGTGCCAGCAGCCCGATTGACAGCTGGGAGACCCAGTACTTC. This chain links TRBV7-9 with TRBJ2-5; maybe TRBD1 (5 bases). The CDR3 is 14 residues long. Per the germline V gene, CDR1 is SEHNR and CDR2 is FQNEAQ (reference sequence). Trimming took 5 bases from V and 5 from J, leaving 15 bases between them. Full variable domain (rest looked up from reference TRBV7-9 and TRBJ2-5): DTGVSQNPRHKITKRGQNVTFRCDPISEHNRLYWYRQTLGQGPEFLTYFQNEAQLEKSRLLSDRFSAERPKGSFSTLEIQRTEQGDSAMYLCASSPIDSWETQYFGPGTRLLVL.

This clone has more than one count but fewer than ten. This rearrangement joins TRBV19 to TRBJ1-1; TRBD1 aligns across 8 bases. This CDR3 is 17 amino acids long. In germline, CDR1 is LNHDA, CDR2 SQIVND (reference sequence). J lost 0 bases, V lost 7 bases, and 13 bases had no gene match. CDR3 sequence: CASMRQGKGRMNTEAFF. The DNA of the CDR3 is TGTGCCAGTATGCGACAGGGGAAGGGGCGCATGAACACTGAAGCTTTCTTT.

This chain uses TRBV28 with TRBJ1-6, with D possibly matching TRBD1 (6 bases). The length of the CDR3 is 15 residues. Per the germline V gene, CDR1 is MDHEN and CDR2 is SYDVKM. Trimming cost V 2 bases and J 5 bases, with 10 bases left between them. CDR3 region: CASSLPGADNSPLHF. CDR3 DNA: TGTGCCAGCAGTTTACCAGGGGCCGATAATTCACCCCTCCACTTT. The whole variable domain, remainder taken from reference TRBV28 and TRBJ1-6, is DVKVTQSSRYLVKRTGEKVFLECVQDMDHENMFWYRQDPGLGLRLIYFSYDVKMKEKGDIPEGYSVSREKKERFSLILESASTNQTSMYLCASSLPGADNSPLHFGNGTRLTVT.

This sequence joins TRBV11-3 and TRBJ1-1; D gene unclear. Germline values: CDR1 SGHNT, CDR2 YENEEA. There are 13 residues in the CDR3. Trimming left V 0 bases short and J 9 bases short, with 11 bases between. The CDR3, as DNA: TGTGCCAGCAGCTTAGATCGGTCCACCAAAGCTTTCTTT. It translates to CASSLDRSTKAFF.

The chain is built from TRBV7-3 and TRBJ2-2; D is ambiguous. This CDR3 is 16 amino acids long. V was shortened by 5 bases and J by 1 base, with 14 bases between the two germline ends. Germline CDR1 SGHTA, CDR2 FQGTGA. The CDR3 sequence: CASSHQTPRNTGELFF. The CDR3 nucleotides read TGTGCCAGCAGCCATCAAACGCCCAGGAACACCGGGGAGCTGTTTTTT.

The chain is built from TRBV27 and TRBJ2-1, with 9 bases lining up with TRBD1. V trimming: 4 bases; J trimming: 5 bases; junction bases outside the gene matches: 6. CDR3 length equals 15 residues. The germline V gene has CDR1 MNHEY and CDR2 SMNVEV (reference sequence). Here the CDR3 reads CASSYTGQGDNEQFF. CDR3 nucleotides: TGTGCCAGCAGTTACACGGGACAGGGCGACAATGAGCAGTTCTTC.

This CDR3 is CASSPGTGSEKLFF. CDR3 coding DNA: TGCGCCAGCAGCCCGGGGACAGGGTCGGAAAAACTGTTTTTT. The chain recombines TRBV5-1 with TRBJ1-4; 9 positions agree with TRBD1. This CDR3 contains 14 residues. The V and J ends lost 4 bases and 8 bases, in that order; junction bases with no gene match: 6. Per germline, CDR1 SGHRS and CDR2 YFSETQ.

The rearrangement uses TRBV7-8 and TRBJ1-5; a weak D match, TRBD1 (5 bases). From germline, CDR1 is SGHVS and CDR2 FQNEAQ. The CDR3 totals 13 residues. CDR3 loop: CATSPAGLQPQHF. In nucleotides, the CDR3 is TGTGCTACTTCCCCGGCAGGGCTTCAGCCCCAGCATTTT. Supplemented by reference TRBV7-8 and TRBJ1-5, the full variable domain reads GAGVSQSPRYKVAKRGQDVALRCDPISGHVSLFWYQQALGQGPEFLTYFQNEAQLDKSGLPSDRFFAERPEGSVSTLKIQRTQQEDSAVYLCATSPAGLQPQHFGDGTRLSIL.

This clone has more than one count but fewer than ten. This CDR3 reads CASNRPTGGDEKLFF. CDR3 coding DNA: TGTGCCAGCAACCGCCCAACAGGGGGGGACGAAAAACTGTTTTTT. The chain links TRBV28 to TRBJ1-4; TRBD1 agrees at 8 bases. V trimming: 7 bases; J trimming: 8 bases; junction bases outside the gene matches: 12. From germline, CDR1 is MDHEN and CDR2 SYDVKM. This CDR3 comprises 15 residues.

The genes are TRBV2 and TRBJ1-2; 8 nucleotides line up with TRBD1. Per the germline V gene, CDR1 is SNHLY and CDR2 is FYNNEI. V was clipped by 3 bases and J by 1 base; unmatched bases: 1. The CDR3 totals 14 residues. The CDR3 reads CASSEGQDNYGYTF. The DNA of the CDR3 is TGTGCCAGCAGTGAGGGACAGGATAACTATGGCTACACCTTC.

The chain carries TRBV5-6 and TRBJ2-7, with D possibly being TRBD1 (7 bases). The CDR3 covers 13 residues. Germline loops: CDR1 SGHDT, CDR2 YYEEEE. V dropped 4 bases and J dropped 6 bases, with 14 bases sitting between them. The CDR3 coding sequence is TGTGCCAGCAGCCCAGGGACAGCGGGCGAGCAGTACTTC. It translates to CASSPGTAGEQYF.